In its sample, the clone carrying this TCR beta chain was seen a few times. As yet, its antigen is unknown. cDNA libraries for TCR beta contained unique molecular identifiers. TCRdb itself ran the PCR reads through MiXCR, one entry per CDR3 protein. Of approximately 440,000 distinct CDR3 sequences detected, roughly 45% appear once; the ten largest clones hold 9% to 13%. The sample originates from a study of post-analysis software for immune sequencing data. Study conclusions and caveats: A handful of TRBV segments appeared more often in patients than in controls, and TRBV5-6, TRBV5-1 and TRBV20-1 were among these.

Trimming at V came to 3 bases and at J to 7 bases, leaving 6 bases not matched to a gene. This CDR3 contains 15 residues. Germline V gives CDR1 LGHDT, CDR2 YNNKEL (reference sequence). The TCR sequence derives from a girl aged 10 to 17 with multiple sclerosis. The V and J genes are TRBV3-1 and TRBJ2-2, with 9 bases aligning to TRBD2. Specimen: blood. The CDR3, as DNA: TGTGCCAGCAGCCAGTTAGCGGGAGCTGGCGGGGAGCTGTTTTTT. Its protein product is CASSQLAGAGGELFF.